This section outlines one T cell receptor beta chain sequence together with its context. Together with a sample-barcoded 5' primer, a J-beta primer mix was included in a second PCR lasting about 6 to 11 cycles. MiXCR, applied by TCRdb to the 5' RACE reads, yields one record per CDR3 protein. Here the sample spans roughly 1.5 million distinct CDR3 sequences, approximately 42% being singletons. Isolation recovered at least 7 million PBMCs from every sample. The CDR3 is made up of 15 amino acids. Germline V CDR1 and CDR2: KGHDR, SFDVKD. V was cut by 3 bases and J by 4 bases, with 14 bases left in between. The sample comes from a study of blood T cells in healthy people across ages. The overall study: Template switching captured about one barcoded beta molecule per two T cells.

Specimen: blood. The chain employs TRBV24-1 and TRBJ1-2; unclear D gene. This receptor was taken from a woman aged 18-29 years in good health. The CDR3: CATSDPKPRPYGYTF. CDR3 nucleotide sequence: TGTGCCACCAGTGATCCGAAACCACGACCCTATGGCTACACCTTC.